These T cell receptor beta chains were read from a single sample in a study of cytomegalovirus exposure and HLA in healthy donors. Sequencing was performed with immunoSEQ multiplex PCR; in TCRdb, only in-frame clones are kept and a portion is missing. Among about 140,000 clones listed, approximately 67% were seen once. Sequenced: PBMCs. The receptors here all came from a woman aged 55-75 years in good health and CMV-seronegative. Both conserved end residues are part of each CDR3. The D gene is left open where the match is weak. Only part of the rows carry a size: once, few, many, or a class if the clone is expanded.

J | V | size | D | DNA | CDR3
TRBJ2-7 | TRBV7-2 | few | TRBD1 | TGTGCCAGCAGCTTAGCGCTCGGACAGGACCGGCAGTACTTC | CASSLALGQDRQYF
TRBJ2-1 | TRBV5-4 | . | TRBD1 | TGTGCCAGCAGCCAACCCGGGACAGGGCTATACAATGAGCAGTTCTTC | CASSQPGTGLYNEQFF
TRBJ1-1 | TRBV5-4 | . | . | TGTGCCAGCACCCGGACCATTTCGGGGTACACTGAAGCTTTCTTT | CASTRTISGYTEAFF
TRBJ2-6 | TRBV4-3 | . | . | TGCGCCAGCAGCCAAGGTCGTCTCTCTGGGGCCAACGTCCTGACTTTC | CASSQGRLSGANVLTF
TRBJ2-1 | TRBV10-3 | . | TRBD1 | TGTGCCATCAGTGTTGGGACAGGGGACAATGAGCAGTTCTTC | CAISVGTGDNEQFF
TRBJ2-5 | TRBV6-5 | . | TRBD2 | TGTGCCAGCAGTCTTAGCGGGGGGAATTCGGACCAGTACTTC | CASSLSGGNSDQYF
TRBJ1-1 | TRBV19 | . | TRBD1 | TGTGCCAGTAGTATGGGGACAGGGAACACTGAAGCTTTCTTT | CASSMGTGNTEAFF
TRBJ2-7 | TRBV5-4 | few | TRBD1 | TGTGCCAGCAGCCCCCGGGACAGGGTCTACGAGCAGTACTTC | CASSPRDRVYEQYF
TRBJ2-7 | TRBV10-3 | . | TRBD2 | TGTGCCATCAAACGGGGGGGTGACGACGAGCAGTACTTC | CAIKRGGDDEQYF
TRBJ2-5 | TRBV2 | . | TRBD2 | TGTGCCAGCAATCTTGATAGCGGGAGGGTGCAAGAGACCCAGTACTTC | CASNLDSGRVQETQYF
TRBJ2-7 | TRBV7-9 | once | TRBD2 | TGTGCCAGCAGCCTAGTTCCTAGCGGAGGCTACGAGCAGTACTTC | CASSLVPSGGYEQYF
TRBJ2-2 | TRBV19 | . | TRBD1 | TGTGCCAGTAGTCTTAGGACAGGGGGCCTCACCGGGGAGCTGTTTTTT | CASSLRTGGLTGELFF
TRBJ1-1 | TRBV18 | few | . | TGTGCCAGCTCACCATTTATCTCTGTGAACACTGAAGCTTTCTTT | CASSPFISVNTEAFF
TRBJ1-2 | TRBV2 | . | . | TGTGCCAGCAGTGAAGGCCTTAGGGGGTATGGCTACACCTTC | CASSEGLRGYGYTF
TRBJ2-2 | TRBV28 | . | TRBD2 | TGTGCCAGCAATCCCGGGGGGGCCACCGGGGAGCTGTTTTTT | CASNPGGATGELFF
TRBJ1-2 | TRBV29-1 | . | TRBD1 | TGCAGCGTGGGCTCGGGACAGGGAGGCTATGGCTACACCTTC | CSVGSGQGGYGYTF
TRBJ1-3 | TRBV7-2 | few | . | TGTGCCAGCAGCTTAGTCACGGGCTCTGGAAACACCATATATTTT | CASSLVTGSGNTIYF
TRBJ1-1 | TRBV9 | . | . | TGTGCCTCACAGGTGGGGCCCACTGAAGCTTTCTTT | CASQVGPTEAFF
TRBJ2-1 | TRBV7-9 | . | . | TGTTCCAGCAGCTTAGACCTACTGGAGCAGTTCTTC | CSSSLDLLEQFF
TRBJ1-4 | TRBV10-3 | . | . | TGTGCCATCAGTGAGAGTGGCAGGGATAGTAATGAAAAACTGTTTTTT | CAISESGRDSNEKLFF
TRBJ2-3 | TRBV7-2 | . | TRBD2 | TGTGCCAGCAGCTTAGGGACTAGCGGGAGAAGGGGTACGCAGTATTTT | CASSLGTSGRRGTQYF
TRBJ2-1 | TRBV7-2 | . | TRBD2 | TGTGCCAGCAGCTCCTCTCTAGCGGGAGGAGAGAATGAGCAGTTCTTC | CASSSSLAGGENEQFF
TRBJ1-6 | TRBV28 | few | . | TGTGCCAGCAGTTTATCCAGGGCCTATAATTCACCCCTCCACTTT | CASSLSRAYNSPLHF
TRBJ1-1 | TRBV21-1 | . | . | TGTGCCAGCAGCAAAGGATTGGTGCGACAGGGCACTGAAGCTTTCTTT | CASSKGLVRQGTEAFF
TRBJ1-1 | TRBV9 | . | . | TGTGCCAGCAGCCCTCGGGGATCGAACACTGAAGCTTTCTTT | CASSPRGSNTEAFF
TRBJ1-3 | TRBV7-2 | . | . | TGTGCCAGCAGCTTAACCTCCGACAGAAGCTCCATATATTTT | CASSLTSDRSSIYF
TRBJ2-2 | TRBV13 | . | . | TGTGCCAGCAGCCCCAGCGGTTTGGGGGAGCTGTTTTTT | CASSPSGLGELFF
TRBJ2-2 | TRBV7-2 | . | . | TGTGCCAGCAGTTCGAGGGACACGAACACCGGGGAGCTGTTTTTT | CASSSRDTNTGELFF
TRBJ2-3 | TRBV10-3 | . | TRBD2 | TGTGCCACGCAGGCGGGGGGTTCTAGCACAGATACGCAGTATTTT | CATQAGGSSTDTQYF